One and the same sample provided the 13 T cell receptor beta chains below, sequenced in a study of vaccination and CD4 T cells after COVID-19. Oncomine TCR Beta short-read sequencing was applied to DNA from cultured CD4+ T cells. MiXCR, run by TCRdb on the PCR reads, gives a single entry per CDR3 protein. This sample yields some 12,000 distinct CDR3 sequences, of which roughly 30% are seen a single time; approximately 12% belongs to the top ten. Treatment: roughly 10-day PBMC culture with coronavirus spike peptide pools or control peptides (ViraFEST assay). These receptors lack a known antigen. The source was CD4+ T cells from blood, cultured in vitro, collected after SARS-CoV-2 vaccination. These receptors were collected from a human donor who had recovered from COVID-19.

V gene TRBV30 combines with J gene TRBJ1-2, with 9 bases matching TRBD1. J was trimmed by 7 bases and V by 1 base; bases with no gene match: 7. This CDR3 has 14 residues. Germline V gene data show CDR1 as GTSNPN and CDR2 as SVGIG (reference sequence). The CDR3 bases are TGTGCCTGGAGTGCCACAGGGGGCGTGGGTGGCTACACCTTC. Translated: CAWSATGGVGGYTF.

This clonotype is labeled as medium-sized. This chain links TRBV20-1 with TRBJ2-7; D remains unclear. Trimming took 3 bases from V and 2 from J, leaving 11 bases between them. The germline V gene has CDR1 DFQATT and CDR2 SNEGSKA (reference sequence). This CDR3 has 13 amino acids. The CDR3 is CSARSRYTYEQYF. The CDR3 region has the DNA TGCAGTGCTAGGTCCAGGTATACCTACGAGCAGTACTTC.

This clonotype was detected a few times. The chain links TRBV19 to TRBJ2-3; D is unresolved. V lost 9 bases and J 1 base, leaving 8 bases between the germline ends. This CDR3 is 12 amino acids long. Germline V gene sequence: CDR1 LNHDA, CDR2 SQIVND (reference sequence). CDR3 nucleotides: TGTGCCAGCAAACGGGGCACAGATACGCAGTATTTT. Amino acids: CASKRGTDTQYF.

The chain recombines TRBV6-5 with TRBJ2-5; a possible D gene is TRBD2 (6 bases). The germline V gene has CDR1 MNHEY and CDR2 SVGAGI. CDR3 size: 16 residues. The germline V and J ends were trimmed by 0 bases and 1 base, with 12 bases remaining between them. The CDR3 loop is CASSYSPAGSQETQYF. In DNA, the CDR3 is TGTGCCAGCAGTTACTCGCCAGCGGGTAGCCAAGAGACCCAGTACTTC.

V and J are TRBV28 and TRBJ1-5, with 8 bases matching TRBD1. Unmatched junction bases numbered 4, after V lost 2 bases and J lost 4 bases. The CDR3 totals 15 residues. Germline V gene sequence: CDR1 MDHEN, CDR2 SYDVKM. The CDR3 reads CASSLHRGKNQPQHF. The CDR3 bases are TGTGCCAGCAGTTTACACAGGGGGAAAAATCAGCCCCAGCATTTT.

The chain's CDR3 is CASSEGGTSTDTQYF. The CDR3 nucleotides read TGTGCCAGTAGTGAAGGCGGAACTAGCACAGATACGCAGTATTTT. This chain joins TRBV19 and TRBJ2-3; no definite D call. The germline V gene encodes CDR1 LNHDA and CDR2 SQIVND (reference sequence). The length of the CDR3 is 15 residues. V was cut by 5 bases and J by 0 bases, with 12 bases left in between.

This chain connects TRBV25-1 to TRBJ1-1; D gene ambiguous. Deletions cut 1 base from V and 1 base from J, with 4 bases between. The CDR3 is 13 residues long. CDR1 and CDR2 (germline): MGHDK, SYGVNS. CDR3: CASSESRNTEAFF. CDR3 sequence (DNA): TGTGCCAGCAGTGAATCCCGGAACACTGAAGCTTTCTTT. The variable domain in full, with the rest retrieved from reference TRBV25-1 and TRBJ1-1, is EADIYQTPRYLVIGTGKKITLECSQTMGHDKMYWYQQDPGMELHLIHYSYGVNSTEKGDLSSESTVSRIRTEHFPLTLESARPSHTSQYLCASSESRNTEAFFGQGTRLTVV.

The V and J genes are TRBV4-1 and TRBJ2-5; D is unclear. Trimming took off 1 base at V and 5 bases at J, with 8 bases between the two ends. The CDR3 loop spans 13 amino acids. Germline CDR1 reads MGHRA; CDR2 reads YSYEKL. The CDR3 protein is CASSQGAPETQYF. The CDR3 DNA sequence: TGCGCCAGCAGCCAAGGTGCTCCTGAGACCCAGTACTTC.

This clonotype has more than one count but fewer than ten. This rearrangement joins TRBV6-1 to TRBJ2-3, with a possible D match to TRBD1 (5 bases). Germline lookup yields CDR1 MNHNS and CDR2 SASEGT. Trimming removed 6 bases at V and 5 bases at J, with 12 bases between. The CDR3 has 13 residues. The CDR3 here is CASRGRAVDTQYF. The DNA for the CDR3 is TGTGCCAGCAGAGGCAGGGCGGTAGATACGCAGTATTTT.

The CDR3 DNA is TGTGCCACCTCTTCCCCACTCCGGGAGCAGTTCTTC. Translating it yields CATSSPLREQFF. The chain is built from TRBV24-1 and TRBJ2-1; no reliable D call. Per germline, CDR1 KGHDR and CDR2 SFDVKD. This CDR3 contains 12 residues. Trimming took off 9 bases at V and 10 bases at J, with 15 bases between the two ends.

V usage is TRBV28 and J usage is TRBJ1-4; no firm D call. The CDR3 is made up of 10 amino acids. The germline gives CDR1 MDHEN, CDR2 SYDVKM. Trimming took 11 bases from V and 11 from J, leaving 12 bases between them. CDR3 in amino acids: CAVGMGKLFF. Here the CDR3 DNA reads TGTGCCGTAGGAATGGGGAAACTGTTTTTT.

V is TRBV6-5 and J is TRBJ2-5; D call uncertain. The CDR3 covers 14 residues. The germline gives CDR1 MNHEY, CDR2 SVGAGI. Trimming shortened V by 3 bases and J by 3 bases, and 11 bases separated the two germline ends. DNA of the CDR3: TGTGCCAGCAGTTATGGACGGATGGAAGAGACCCAGTACTTC. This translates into CASSYGRMEETQYF.

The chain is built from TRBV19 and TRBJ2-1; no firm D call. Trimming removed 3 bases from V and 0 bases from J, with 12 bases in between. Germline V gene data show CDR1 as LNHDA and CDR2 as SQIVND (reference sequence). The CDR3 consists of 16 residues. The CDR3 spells CASSIDLQSSYNEQFF. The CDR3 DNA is TGTGCCAGTAGTATCGATTTACAGAGCTCCTACAATGAGCAGTTCTTC.